The next 21 T cell receptor beta chains were all read from a single sample in a study of blood T cells in healthy people across ages. For the second PCR, which ran for 7 to 11 cycles, a sample-barcoded 5' primer and a J-beta primer mix were used. TCRdb re-analysed the 5' RACE reads in MiXCR, keeping a single row per CDR3 protein. The data contain about 780,000 distinct CDR3 sequences, about 47% of them singletons. The sequenced sample consisted of blood. These receptors came from a man older than 75 in good health.

This clonotype showed up just a few times. V usage is TRBV11-2 and J usage is TRBJ2-5; D gene unclear. CDR1 is SGHAT, CDR2 FQNNGV, per germline. Trimming removed 0 bases from V and 5 bases from J, with 10 bases in between. This CDR3 is 14 amino acids long. CDR3 bases: TGTGCCAGCAGCTTAGATCCCCCTCCGGAGACCCAGTACTTC. It encodes CASSLDPPPETQYF.

The V call is TRBV6-7, the J call TRBJ1-5; 8 bases line up with TRBD1. TRBV6-7 is an ORF, and what it does is uncertain. The CDR3 has 15 residues. V shed 5 bases and J 3 bases; nucleotides not matched to a gene: 6. The CDR3 spells CASSTGQELNQPQHF. CDR3 bases: TGTGCCAGCAGTACGGGACAGGAGCTCAATCAGCCCCAGCATTTT.

There are many counts of this clonotype. The J gene is TRBJ2-1, the V gene TRBV28, with D perhaps TRBD2 (6 bases). Trimming took off 2 bases at V and 9 bases at J, with 17 bases between the two ends. This CDR3 has 15 residues. The V gene's germline CDR1 is MDHEN and CDR2 SYDVKM. The CDR3 bases are TGTGCCAGCAGTTTAGGAGGGGCACAGTCGAGTGAGCAGTTCTTC. This translates into CASSLGGAQSSEQFF.

The rearrangement uses TRBV20-1 and TRBJ2-7; 7 bases are shared with TRBD2. The germline CDR1 and CDR2 sequences are DFQATT and SNEGSKA (reference sequence). The CDR3 covers 14 residues. J gave up 0 bases and V 5 bases, and 7 bases lay outside the gene matches. CDR3 protein: CSAPKRGGSYEQYF. The CDR3 DNA follows: TGCAGTGCTCCAAAGCGGGGCGGCTCCTACGAGCAGTACTTC.

The CDR3 is CASSILNGRETQYF. CDR3 sequence (DNA): TGTGCCAGTAGTATCCTCAACGGTCGAGAGACCCAGTACTTC. This chain joins TRBV19 and TRBJ2-7; no reliable D call. The end of the DNA aligns better with TRBJ2-5, so the J call may be wrong. This CDR3 comprises 14 residues. The germline gives CDR1 LNHDA, CDR2 SQIVND (reference sequence).

The CDR3 region has the DNA TGTGCCACCAGCAGAACCTTCAGTGCGCCCCAGCATTTT. Protein: CATSRTFSAPQHF. The chain combines TRBV15 with TRBJ1-5, with D unclear. CDR1 and CDR2 (germline): LNHNV, YYDKDF (reference sequence). The length of the CDR3 is 13 residues. Trimming shortened V by 2 bases and J by 9 bases, and 11 bases separated the two germline ends.

This clonotype was detected only a few times. This sequence joins TRBV29-1 and TRBJ2-1, with TRBD1 matching 9 bases. V dropped 6 bases and J dropped 5; count of bases not matched to a gene: 8. The germline V gene encodes CDR1 SQVTM and CDR2 ANQGSEA. The CDR3 contains 14 residues. The CDR3 loop is CSVGSDRGNNEQFF. The DNA for the CDR3 is TGCAGCGTCGGCTCGGACAGGGGTAACAATGAGCAGTTCTTC.

The V gene is TRBV7-2, the J gene TRBJ2-4; 11 bases are a match to TRBD1. CDR1 and CDR2 from the germline V gene are SGHTA and FQGNSA. Germline trimming cut 5 bases from V and 1 base from J; bases unmatched to any gene: 10. This CDR3 is built from 18 residues. CDR3 nucleotides: TGTGCCAGCAGCCCGGACAGGGGGCGCAGGTTGGCCAAAAACATTCAGTACTTC. This translates into CASSPDRGRRLAKNIQYF. Full variable domain (missing parts from reference TRBV7-2 and TRBJ2-4): GAGVSQSPSNKVTEKGKDVELRCDPISGHTALYWYRQSLGQGLEFLIYFQGNSAPDKSGLPSDRFSAERTGGSVSTLTIQRTQQEDSAVYLCASSPDRGRRLAKNIQYFGAGTRLSVL.

This clonotype was observed a few times. The chain couples TRBV20-1 to TRBJ2-1; D may be TRBD1 (6 bases). CDR3 length: 12 residues. Germline loops: CDR1 DFQATT, CDR2 SNEGSKA (reference sequence). V was clipped by 3 bases and J by 5 bases, with 8 bases between them. The CDR3 region is CSASGQNNEQFF. The CDR3 region has the DNA TGCAGTGCTAGTGGACAGAACAATGAGCAGTTCTTC.

Of note for this clonotype: A junction end diverges from the germline sequence, so it may reflect a read error. In nucleotides, the CDR3 is TGTGTCAGTAGCGACCGAAGTCAGGGTAACTATGGCTACACCTTC. Its translation: CVSSDRSQGNYGYTF. V usage is TRBV19 and J usage is TRBJ1-2, with D possibly being TRBD1 (5 bases). Looked up from germline, CDR1 is LNHDA and CDR2 is SQIVND (reference sequence). This CDR3 is 15 amino acids long. Complete variable domain (other parts from reference TRBV19 and TRBJ1-2): DGGITQSPKYLFRKEGQNVTLSCEQNLNHDAMYWYRQDPGQGLRLIYYSQIVNDFQKGDIAEGYSVSREKKESFPLTVTSAQKNPTAFYLCVSSDRSQGNYGYTFGSGTRLTVV.

As to this clonotype: This may come from a read error, since a much larger clone is one base off. CDR3 DNA: TGTGCCAGCAGCCACGCCGGACTAGGCTACGAGCAGTACTTC. It yields the protein CASSHAGLGYEQYF. V gene TRBV7-2 combines with J gene TRBJ2-7; 7 nucleotides match TRBD2. The length of the CDR3 is 14 residues. V trimming: 5 bases; J trimming: 3 bases; junction bases outside the gene matches: 7. Germline V gene sequence: CDR1 SGHTA, CDR2 FQGNSA. The full variable domain, rest sourced from reference TRBV7-2 and TRBJ2-7, is GAGVSQSPSNKVTEKGKDVELRCDPISGHTALYWYRQSLGQGLEFLIYFQGNSAPDKSGLPSDRFSAERTGGSVSTLTIQRTQQEDSAVYLCASSHAGLGYEQYFGPGTRLTVT.

This clonotype was seen a single time. DNA of the CDR3: TGTGCCATCAGTGGGAGCTATAATTCACCCCTCCACTTT. Translation gives CAISGSYNSPLHF. The J gene is TRBJ1-6, the V gene TRBV10-3; no clear D. V was cut by 4 bases and J by 3 bases, with 4 bases left in between. The germline V gene encodes CDR1 ENHRY and CDR2 SYGVKD. There are 13 residues in the CDR3.

This clonotype was recorded a few times. The chain employs TRBV20-1 and TRBJ2-3; no clear D. Germline loops: CDR1 DFQATT, CDR2 SNEGSKA (reference sequence). The CDR3 loop spans 14 amino acids. V was clipped by 5 bases and J by 5 bases, with 17 bases between them. CDR3 loop: CSAFTLSPGDTQYF. The CDR3, as DNA: TGCAGTGCTTTTACACTATCCCCAGGAGATACGCAGTATTTT.

The rearrangement uses TRBV12-3 or TRBV12-4 and TRBJ2-1; TRBD1 matches 11 bases. J lost 6 bases, V lost 6 bases, and 7 bases had no gene match. The CDR3 sequence is 15 residues long. The CDR3 sequence: CASRAGTGGFNEQFF. The CDR3 nucleotides read TGTGCCAGCAGGGCCGGGACAGGGGGGTTCAATGAGCAGTTCTTC.

The chain carries TRBV6-1 and TRBJ2-7; D gene uncertain. The tail of the sequence fits TRBJ2-5 better, so the J call may be wrong. The CDR3 spans 15 residues. The germline V gene encodes CDR1 MNHNS and CDR2 SASEGT. The CDR3 DNA reads TGTGCCAGCAGGGACCCTTCAAAAGTTCGGGAGACCCAGTACTTC. Protein sequence: CASRDPSKVRETQYF.

As concerns this clonotype: This sequence may be a read error, since a much larger clone differs from it by one base. J is TRBJ2-5 and V is TRBV12-3 or TRBV12-4; 11 nucleotides agree with TRBD1. The CDR3 extends over 14 amino acids. The CDR3: CACSTDRGRETQYF. The CDR3 nucleotides are TGTGCCTGCAGTACGGACAGGGGGCGTGAGACCCAGTACTTC.

As to this clonotype: At one of its ends the junction is not consistent with the germline gene, which may arise from a read error. The chain employs TRBV20-1 and TRBJ1-1; 7 bases map to TRBD1. This CDR3 comprises 16 residues. CDR1 is DFQATT, CDR2 SNEGSKA, per germline (reference sequence). This CDR3 is CGARGIVDRTAPEAFF. The CDR3 nucleotides read TGCGGTGCTAGAGGGATAGTGGACAGGACGGCCCCTGAAGCTTTCTTT.

This clonotype was recorded a few times. V and J are TRBV7-8 and TRBJ2-3; D tentatively reads TRBD1 or TRBD2 (5 bases each). Germline CDR1 SGHVS, CDR2 FQNEAQ. The V and J ends lost 5 bases and 2 bases respectively, with 17 bases between them. This CDR3 region has 16 residues. The CDR3 here is CASSKLRGADTDTQYF. As DNA, the CDR3 is TGTGCCAGCAGCAAACTCAGAGGGGCCGACACAGATACGCAGTATTTT.

The chain recombines TRBV12-3 or TRBV12-4 with TRBJ2-1, with a tentative D call TRBD1 (5 bases). The CDR3 runs to 15 residues. The ends were cut back, 5 bases at V and 8 bases at J, with 19 bases in the middle. For the CDR3, the DNA is TGTGCCAGCAGTCCCACCGTGGGGCCCAGCGATGAGCAGTTCTTC. It translates to CASSPTVGPSDEQFF.

Worth noting for this clonotype: One end of the junction fails to match germline, which may point to a read error. The chain links TRBV11-3 to TRBJ2-3; 8 bases map to TRBD1. Per germline, CDR1 SGHNT and CDR2 YENEEA. The CDR3 is 16 residues long. This CDR3 reads CACSQRTGSSADTQYF. DNA for the CDR3: TGTGCCTGCAGCCAACGGACAGGGAGTTCGGCAGATACGCAGTATTTT.

V gene TRBV2 combines with J gene TRBJ2-4; D may be TRBD2 (6 bases). Between the trimmed V and J ends, which lost 5 bases and 12 bases, there was a span of 23 bases. The CDR3 sequence is 15 residues long. Germline lookup yields CDR1 SNHLY and CDR2 FYNNEI. As DNA, the CDR3 is TGTGCCAGCAGTTCCCCCGTCGGAGGGACGGAGACTCAGTACTTC. Translation gives CASSSPVGGTETQYF.